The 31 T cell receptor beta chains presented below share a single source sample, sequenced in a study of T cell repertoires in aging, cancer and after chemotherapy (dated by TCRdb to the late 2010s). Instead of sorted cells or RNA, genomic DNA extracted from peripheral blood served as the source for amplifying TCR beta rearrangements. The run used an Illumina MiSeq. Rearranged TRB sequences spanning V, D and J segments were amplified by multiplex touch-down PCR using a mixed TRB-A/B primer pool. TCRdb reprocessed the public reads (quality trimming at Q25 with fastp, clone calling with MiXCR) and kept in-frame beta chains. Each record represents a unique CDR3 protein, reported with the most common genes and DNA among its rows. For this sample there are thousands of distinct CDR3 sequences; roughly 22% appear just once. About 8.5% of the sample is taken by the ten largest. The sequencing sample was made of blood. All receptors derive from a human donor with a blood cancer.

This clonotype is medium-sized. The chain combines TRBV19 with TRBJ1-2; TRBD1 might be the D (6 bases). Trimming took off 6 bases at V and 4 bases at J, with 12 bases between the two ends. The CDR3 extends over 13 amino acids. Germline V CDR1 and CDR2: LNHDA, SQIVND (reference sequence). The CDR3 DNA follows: TGTGCCAGTAGGGTAACACAGGGCTATGGCTACACCTTC. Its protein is CASRVTQGYGYTF.

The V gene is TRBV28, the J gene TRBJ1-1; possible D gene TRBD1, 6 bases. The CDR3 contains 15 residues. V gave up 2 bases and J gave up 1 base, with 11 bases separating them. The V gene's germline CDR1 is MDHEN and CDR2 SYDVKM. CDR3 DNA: TGTGCCAGCAGTTTACCTTCAGGGGCGAACACTGAAGCTTTCTTT. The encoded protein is CASSLPSGANTEAFF.

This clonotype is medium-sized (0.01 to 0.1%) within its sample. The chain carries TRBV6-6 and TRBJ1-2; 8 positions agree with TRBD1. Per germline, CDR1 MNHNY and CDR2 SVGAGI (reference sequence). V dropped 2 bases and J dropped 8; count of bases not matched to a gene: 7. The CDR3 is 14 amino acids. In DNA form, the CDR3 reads TGTGCCAGCAGTTACCCGGACAGGGCCTCCGGCTACACCTTC. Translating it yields CASSYPDRASGYTF.

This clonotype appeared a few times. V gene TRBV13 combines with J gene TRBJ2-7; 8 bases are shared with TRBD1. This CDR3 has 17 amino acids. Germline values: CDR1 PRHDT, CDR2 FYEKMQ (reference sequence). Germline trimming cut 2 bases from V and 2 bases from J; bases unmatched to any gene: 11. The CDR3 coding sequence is TGTGCCAGCAGCTTACGCACTGTCGGGGACAGGCCCTACGAGCAGTACTTC. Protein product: CASSLRTVGDRPYEQYF.

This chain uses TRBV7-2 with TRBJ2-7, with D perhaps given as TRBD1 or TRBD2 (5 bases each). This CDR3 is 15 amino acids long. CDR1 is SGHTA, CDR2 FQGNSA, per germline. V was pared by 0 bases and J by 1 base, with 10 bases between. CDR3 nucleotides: TGTGCCAGCAGCTTAGCGGACACTAGTTCCTACGAGCAGTACTTC. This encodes CASSLADTSSYEQYF.

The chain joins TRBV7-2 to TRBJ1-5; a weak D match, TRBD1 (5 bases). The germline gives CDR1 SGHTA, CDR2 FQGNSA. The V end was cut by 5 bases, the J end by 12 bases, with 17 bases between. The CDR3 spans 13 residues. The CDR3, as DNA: TGTGCCAGCAGCCCCCAGGTGTGGGACGGCCAGCATTTT. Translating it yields CASSPQVWDGQHF.

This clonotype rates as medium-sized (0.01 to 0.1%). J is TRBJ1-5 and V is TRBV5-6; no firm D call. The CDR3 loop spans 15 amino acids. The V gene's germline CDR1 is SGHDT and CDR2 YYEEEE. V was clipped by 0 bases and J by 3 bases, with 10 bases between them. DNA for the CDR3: TGTGCCAGCAGCTTGGGCAGGAGGATCAATCAGCCCCAGCATTTT. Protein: CASSLGRRINQPQHF.

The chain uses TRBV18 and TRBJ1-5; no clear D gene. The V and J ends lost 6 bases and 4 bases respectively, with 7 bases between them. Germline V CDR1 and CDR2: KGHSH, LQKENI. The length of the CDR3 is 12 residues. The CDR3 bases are TGTGCCAGCTCCGACCTTAATCAGCCCCAGCATTTT. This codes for CASSDLNQPQHF. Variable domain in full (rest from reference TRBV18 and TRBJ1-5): NAGVMQNPRHLVRRRGQEARLRCSPMKGHSHVYWYRQLPEEGLKFMVYLQKENIIDESGMPKERFSAEFPKEGPSILRIQQVVRGDSAAYFCASSDLNQPQHFGDGTRLSIL.

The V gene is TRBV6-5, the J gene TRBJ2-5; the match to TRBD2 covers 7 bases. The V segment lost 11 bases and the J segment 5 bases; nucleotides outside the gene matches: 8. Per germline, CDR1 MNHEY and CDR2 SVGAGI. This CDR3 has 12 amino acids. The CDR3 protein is CAAGEGSETQYF. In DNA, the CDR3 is TGTGCCGCCGGGGAGGGGAGCGAGACCCAGTACTTC.

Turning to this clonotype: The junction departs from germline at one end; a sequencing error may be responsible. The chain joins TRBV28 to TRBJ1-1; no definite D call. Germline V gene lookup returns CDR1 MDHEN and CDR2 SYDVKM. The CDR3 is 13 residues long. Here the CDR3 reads CASSSVRETGAFF. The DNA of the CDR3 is TGTGCCAGTTCCTCTGTGCGGGAAACTGGAGCTTTCTTT.

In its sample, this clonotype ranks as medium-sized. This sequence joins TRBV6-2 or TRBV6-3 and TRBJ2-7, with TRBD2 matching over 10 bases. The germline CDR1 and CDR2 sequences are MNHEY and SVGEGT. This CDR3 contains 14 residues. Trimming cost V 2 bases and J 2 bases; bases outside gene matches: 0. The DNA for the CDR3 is TGTGCCAGCAGTTACGGGACTAGCGCCTACGAGCAGTACTTC. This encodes CASSYGTSAYEQYF.

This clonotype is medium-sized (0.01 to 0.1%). The CDR3 region is CASSILYRTDTQYF. Written as DNA, the CDR3 is TGTGCCAGTAGTATACTCTATCGCACAGATACGCAGTATTTT. The chain joins TRBV19 to TRBJ2-3; D not resolved. This CDR3 has 14 residues. The V end was cut by 2 bases, the J end by 1 base, with 7 bases between. Germline assignment: CDR1 LNHDA and CDR2 SQIVND (reference sequence).

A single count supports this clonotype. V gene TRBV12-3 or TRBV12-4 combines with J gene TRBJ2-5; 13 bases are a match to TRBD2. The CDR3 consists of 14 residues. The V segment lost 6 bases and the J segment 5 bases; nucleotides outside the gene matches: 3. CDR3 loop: CASSLGLAGETQYF. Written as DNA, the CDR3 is TGTGCCAGCAGCCTGGGACTAGCGGGGGAGACCCAGTACTTC.

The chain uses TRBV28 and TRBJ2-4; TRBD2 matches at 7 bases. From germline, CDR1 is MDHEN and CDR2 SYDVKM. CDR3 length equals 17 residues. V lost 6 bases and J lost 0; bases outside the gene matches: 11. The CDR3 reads CASSLTSSGLAKNIQYF. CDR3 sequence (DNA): TGTGCCAGCAGCCTCACTTCTAGCGGACTAGCCAAAAACATTCAGTACTTC. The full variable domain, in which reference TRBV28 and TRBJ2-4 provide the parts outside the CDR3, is DVKVTQSSRYLVKRTGEKVFLECVQDMDHENMFWYRQDPGLGLRLIYFSYDVKMKEKGDIPEGYSVSREKKERFSLILESASTNQTSMYLCASSLTSSGLAKNIQYFGAGTRLSVL.

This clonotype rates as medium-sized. The CDR3 sequence is CATSSGMTSGRAKQYF. The CDR3, as DNA: TGTGCCACCAGCAGTGGGATGACTAGCGGGAGGGCGAAGCAGTACTTC. V usage is TRBV15 and J usage is TRBJ2-7, with 14 bases aligning to TRBD2. This CDR3 has 16 residues. In germline, CDR1 is LNHNV, CDR2 YYDKDF (reference sequence). V lost 3 bases to trimming and J lost 8 bases; unmatched junction nucleotides: 9.

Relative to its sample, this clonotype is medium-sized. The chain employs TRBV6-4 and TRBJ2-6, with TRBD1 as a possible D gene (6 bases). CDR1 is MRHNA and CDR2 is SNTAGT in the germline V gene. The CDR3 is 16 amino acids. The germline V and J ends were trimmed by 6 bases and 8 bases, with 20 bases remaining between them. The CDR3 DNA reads TGTGCCAGCAGAAAGACAGGTAGCTCGGGGCCCAACGTCCTGACTTTC. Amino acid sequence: CASRKTGSSGPNVLTF.

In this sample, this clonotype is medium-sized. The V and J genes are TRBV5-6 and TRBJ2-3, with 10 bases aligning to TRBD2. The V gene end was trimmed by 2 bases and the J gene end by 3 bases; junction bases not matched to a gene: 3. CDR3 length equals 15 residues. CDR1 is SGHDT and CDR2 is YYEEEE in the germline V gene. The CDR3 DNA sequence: TGTGCCAGCAGCTTAAGCGGGAGGGGGACAGATACGCAGTATTTT. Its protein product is CASSLSGRGTDTQYF.

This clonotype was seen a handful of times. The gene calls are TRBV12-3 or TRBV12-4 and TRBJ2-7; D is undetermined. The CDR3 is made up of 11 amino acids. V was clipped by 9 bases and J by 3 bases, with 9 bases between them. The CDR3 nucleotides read TGTGCCAGTGACGTCTGCTACGAGCAGTACTTC. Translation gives CASDVCYEQYF.

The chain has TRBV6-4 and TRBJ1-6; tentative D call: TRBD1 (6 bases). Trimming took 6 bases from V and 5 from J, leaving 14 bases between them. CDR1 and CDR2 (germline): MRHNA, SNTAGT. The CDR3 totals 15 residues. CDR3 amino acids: CASRATGIHNSPLHF. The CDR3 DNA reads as TGTGCCAGCAGGGCTACAGGGATTCATAATTCACCCCTCCACTTT.

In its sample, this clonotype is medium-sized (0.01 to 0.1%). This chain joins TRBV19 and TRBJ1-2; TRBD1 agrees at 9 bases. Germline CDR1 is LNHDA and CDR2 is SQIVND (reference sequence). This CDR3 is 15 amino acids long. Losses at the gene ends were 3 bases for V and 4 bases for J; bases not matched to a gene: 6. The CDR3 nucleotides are TGTGCCAGTAGTATGACAGGGGGTGCCTTCTATGGCTACACCTTC. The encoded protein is CASSMTGGAFYGYTF.

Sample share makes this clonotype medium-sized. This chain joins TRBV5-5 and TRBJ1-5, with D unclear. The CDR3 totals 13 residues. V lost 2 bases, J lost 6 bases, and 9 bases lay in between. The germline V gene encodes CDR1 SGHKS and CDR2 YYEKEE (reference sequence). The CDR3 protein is CASSFTAAQPQHF. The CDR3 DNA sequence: TGTGCCAGCAGCTTCACAGCAGCTCAGCCCCAGCATTTT.

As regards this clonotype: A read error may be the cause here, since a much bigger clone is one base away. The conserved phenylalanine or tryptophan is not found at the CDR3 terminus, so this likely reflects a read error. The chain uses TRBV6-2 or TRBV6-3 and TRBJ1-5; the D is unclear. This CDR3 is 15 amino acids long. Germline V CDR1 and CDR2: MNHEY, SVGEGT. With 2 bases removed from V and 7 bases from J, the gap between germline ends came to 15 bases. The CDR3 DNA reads TGTGCCAGCAGTTACATCGATGCGGCGCGACAGCCCCAGCATCTT. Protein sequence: CASSYIDAARQPQHL.

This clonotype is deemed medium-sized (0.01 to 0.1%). Here the CDR3 reads CATSSVGQGWFF. The DNA for the CDR3 is TGTGCCACCAGCAGTGTTGGGCAGGGGTGGTTCTTC. This sequence joins TRBV15 and TRBJ2-1; TRBD1 might be the D (6 bases). This CDR3 contains 12 residues. Trimming took 3 bases from V and 15 from J, leaving 15 bases between them. Germline CDR1 and CDR2: LNHNV and YYDKDF (reference sequence).

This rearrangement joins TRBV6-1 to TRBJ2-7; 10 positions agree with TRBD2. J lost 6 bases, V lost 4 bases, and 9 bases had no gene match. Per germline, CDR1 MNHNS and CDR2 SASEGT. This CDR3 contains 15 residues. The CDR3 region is CASSGGASGSFEQYF. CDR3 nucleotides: TGTGCCAGCAGTGGGGGGGCTAGCGGGAGCTTCGAGCAGTACTTC.

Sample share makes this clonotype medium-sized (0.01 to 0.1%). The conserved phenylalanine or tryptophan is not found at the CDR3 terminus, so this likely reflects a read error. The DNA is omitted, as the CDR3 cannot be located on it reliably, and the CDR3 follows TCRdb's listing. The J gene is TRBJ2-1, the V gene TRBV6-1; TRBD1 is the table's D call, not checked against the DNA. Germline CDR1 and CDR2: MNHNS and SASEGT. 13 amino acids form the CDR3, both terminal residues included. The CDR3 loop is CASSPLEQTPISS.

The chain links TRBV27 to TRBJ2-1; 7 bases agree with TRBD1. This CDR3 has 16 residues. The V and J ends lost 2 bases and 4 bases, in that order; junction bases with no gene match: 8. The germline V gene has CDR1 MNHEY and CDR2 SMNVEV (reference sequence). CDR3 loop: CASSLRRTGEYNEQFF. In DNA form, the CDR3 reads TGTGCCAGCAGTTTAAGGCGAACAGGGGAATACAATGAGCAGTTCTTC.

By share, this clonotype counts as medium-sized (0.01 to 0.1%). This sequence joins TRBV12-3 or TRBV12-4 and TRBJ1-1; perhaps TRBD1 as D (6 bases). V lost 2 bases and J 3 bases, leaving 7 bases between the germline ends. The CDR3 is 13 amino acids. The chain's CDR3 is CASSLYRDTEAFF. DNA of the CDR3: TGTGCCAGCAGTTTATACAGGGACACTGAAGCTTTCTTT.

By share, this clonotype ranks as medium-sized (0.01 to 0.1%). In DNA, the CDR3 is TGTGCCAGCTCACCTGATGCGTCAGGGGAACAGCCCCAGCATTTT. Protein: CASSPDASGEQPQHF. This chain connects TRBV18 to TRBJ1-5; weak D call: TRBD1 (6 bases). In germline, CDR1 is KGHSH, CDR2 LQKENI. The V end lost 3 bases, the J end lost 7 bases, and 16 bases lay between the germline ends. This CDR3 is built from 15 residues.

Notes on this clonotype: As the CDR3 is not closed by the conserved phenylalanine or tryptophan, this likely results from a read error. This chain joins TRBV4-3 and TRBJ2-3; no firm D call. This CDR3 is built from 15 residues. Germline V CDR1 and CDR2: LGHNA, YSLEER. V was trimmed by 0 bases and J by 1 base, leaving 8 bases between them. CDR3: CASSQDTVGTDTQYL. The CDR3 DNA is TGCGCCAGCAGCCAAGATACCGTAGGCACAGATACGCAGTATCTT.

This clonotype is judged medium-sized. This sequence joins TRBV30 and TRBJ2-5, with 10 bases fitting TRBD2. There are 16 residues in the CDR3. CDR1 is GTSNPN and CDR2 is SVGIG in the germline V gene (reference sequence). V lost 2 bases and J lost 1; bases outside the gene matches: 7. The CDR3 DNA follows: TGTGCCTGGAGTTTATTAGCGGGAGGTTTCCAAGAGACCCAGTACTTC. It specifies CAWSLLAGGFQETQYF.

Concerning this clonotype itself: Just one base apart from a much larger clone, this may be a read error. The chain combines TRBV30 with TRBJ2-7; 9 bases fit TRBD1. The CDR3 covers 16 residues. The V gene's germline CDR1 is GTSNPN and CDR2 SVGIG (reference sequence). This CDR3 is CAWSGLRDRVSYKQYF. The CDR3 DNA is TGTGCCTGGAGTGGTCTCCGGGACAGGGTGTCCTACAAGCAGTACTTC.